The 12 T cell receptor beta chains reported below all come from one sample, sequenced in a study of CD8 T cells in Susac syndrome (dated by TCRdb to the late 2010s). Library prep was done by the immunoSEQ multiplex PCR assay. RNA was extracted using the RNeasy kit, and about 0.45 to 1 ug of the RNA was reverse transcribed with random hexamers. TCRdb handled the public reads itself, with Q25 trimming in fastp and clone calling in MiXCR, and kept productive beta chains. When rows share a CDR3 protein, they turn into one entry using the most common DNA and genes. The sample data list roughly 130,000 distinct CDR3 sequences, and 90% to 95% of these were observed just once. About 0.28% of the sample comes from the top ten. The sample was CD8+ T cells from PBMCs. The source is a human donor with Susac syndrome.

The chain couples TRBV6-1 to TRBJ1-3; D is undetermined. Deletions cut 6 bases from V and 1 base from J, with 16 bases between. CDR1 and CDR2 (germline): MNHNS, SASEGT. The CDR3 covers 16 residues. The CDR3 DNA is TGTGCCAGCAGCCCGGCCAGCCGAAGGTCTGGAAACACCATATATTTT. Residues: CASSPASRRSGNTIYF.

This clonotype was counted a few times. The chain uses TRBV18 and TRBJ2-7; D might be TRBD2 (6 bases). Trimming shortened V by 3 bases and J by 2 bases, and 14 bases separated the two germline ends. CDR3 length equals 15 residues. CDR1 and CDR2 from the germline V gene are KGHSH and LQKENI. The CDR3: CASSPTGTGAYEQYF. As DNA, the CDR3 is TGTGCCAGCTCACCTACCGGGACGGGAGCCTACGAGCAGTACTTC.

This clonotype was seen once. The chain carries TRBV29-1 and TRBJ2-1; D is unresolved. V lost 0 bases to trimming and J lost 4 bases, with 13 bases between them. There are 15 residues in the CDR3. Germline V lookup: CDR1 SQVTM, CDR2 ANQGSEA. CDR3 sequence reads: CSVEDGSTPYNEQFF. In DNA, the CDR3 is TGCAGCGTTGAAGATGGGTCTACTCCGTACAATGAGCAGTTCTTC.

The rearrangement joins TRBV29-1 to TRBJ2-5; D gene uncertain. CDR1 and CDR2 (germline): SQVTM, ANQGSEA. The length of the CDR3 is 11 residues. Trimming took 7 bases from V and 2 from J, leaving 8 bases between them. CDR3 in amino acids: CSGGLQETQYF. The CDR3 DNA sequence: TGCAGCGGGGGTTTACAAGAGACCCAGTACTTC.

V is TRBV28 and J is TRBJ2-1; 9 nucleotides align to TRBD1. The CDR3 is 13 residues long. CDR1 and CDR2 (germline): MDHEN, SYDVKM. V lost 8 bases to trimming and J lost 7 bases; unmatched junction nucleotides: 6. The CDR3 DNA is TGTGCCAGCGGCCGACAGGGGGGAAATGAGCAGTTCTTC. This sequence encodes CASGRQGGNEQFF.

This chain joins TRBV5-4 and TRBJ2-6; 11 positions match TRBD1. Trimming cost V 5 bases and J 0 bases; bases outside gene matches: 7. The CDR3 has 18 amino acids. Looked up from germline, CDR1 is SGHNT and CDR2 is YYREEE (reference sequence). CDR3 amino acids: CASRRTGTGGSGANVLTF. DNA of the CDR3: TGTGCCAGCAGAAGGACCGGGACAGGGGGCTCTGGGGCCAACGTCCTGACTTTC.

The chain is built from TRBV9 and TRBJ1-4; no clear D. The germline V gene has CDR1 SGDLS and CDR2 YYNGEE. This CDR3 spans 11 amino acids. V was shortened by 4 bases and J by 10 bases, with 8 bases between the two germline ends. The CDR3 is CASSQEGKLFF. CDR3 in DNA: TGTGCCAGCAGCCAAGAGGGAAAACTGTTTTTT. Filled out from reference TRBV9 and TRBJ1-4, the complete variable domain reads DSGVTQTPKHLITATGQRVTLRCSPRSGDLSVYWYQQSLDQGLQFLIQYYNGEERAKGNILERFSAQQFPDLHSELNLSSLELGDSALYFCASSQEGKLFFGSGTQLSVL.

The chain carries TRBV20-1 and TRBJ2-1; the match to TRBD2 covers 14 bases. There are 15 residues in the CDR3. The germline V gene has CDR1 DFQATT and CDR2 SNEGSKA (reference sequence). The junction had 7 bases not matched to a gene; V was cut back by 2 bases and J by 10 bases. The DNA for the CDR3 is TGCAGTGCTAGATCTCGGGGACTAGCGGGGGTAGAGCAGTTCTTC. Its protein product is CSARSRGLAGVEQFF.

This chain joins TRBV11-2 and TRBJ2-5; the D gene is possibly TRBD2 (7 bases). Germline-derived CDR1 and CDR2 are SGHAT and FQNNGV. The CDR3 extends over 16 amino acids. V shed 2 bases and J shed 4 bases, with 17 bases lying between them. The CDR3 sequence is CASSLKFRGGGETQYF. CDR3 coding DNA: TGTGCCAGCAGCTTAAAGTTTAGGGGAGGGGGAGAGACCCAGTACTTC.

The chain uses TRBV27 and TRBJ1-2; unclear D gene. The CDR3 covers 15 residues. The germline V gene encodes CDR1 MNHEY and CDR2 SMNVEV (reference sequence). V was pared by 5 bases and J by 4 bases, with 17 bases between. The DNA of the CDR3 is TGTGCCAGCAGTGCGGCTCGTCGTGGAAGCTATGGCTACACCTTC. Protein product: CASSAARRGSYGYTF.

This sequence joins TRBV27 and TRBJ2-7; D could derive from TRBD1 or TRBD2 (6 bases each). Germline V gives CDR1 MNHEY, CDR2 SMNVEV (reference sequence). This CDR3 spans 14 amino acids. Trimming removed 3 bases at V and 0 bases at J, with 9 bases between. CDR3 loop: CASSFRGHSYEQYF. The CDR3 region has the DNA TGTGCCAGCAGTTTTCGGGGGCACTCCTACGAGCAGTACTTC.

J is TRBJ2-7 and V is TRBV7-9; D remains ambiguous. CDR3 length equals 12 residues. V was pared by 1 base and J by 4 bases, with 5 bases between. Germline V gene sequence: CDR1 SEHNR, CDR2 FQNEAQ (reference sequence). The CDR3 sequence is CASSLGEYEQYF. The CDR3 nucleotides read TGTGCCAGCAGCTTAGGAGAATACGAGCAGTACTTC.